This note documents a single TCR beta chain sequence. This entry is derived from a study of blood T cell repertoires in COVID-19. Study-wide background: Specimens from acute and convalescent COVID-19 originated in the United States, Italy and Spain. The analysed material was cDNA or gDNA that came from T cells, B-cell-depleted T cells, or PBMCs.

V lost 2 bases and J lost 3, with 19 bases in between. Germline V CDR1 and CDR2: GTSNPN, SVGIG (reference sequence). The CDR3 runs 16 residues. In the original workflow: Nucleated cell number was recorded as an estimate derived from reference gene primer amplification. Here immunoSEQ multiplex PCR was the method, and the copy in TCRdb shows in-frame clones only, minus some. D and trimming were read from the DNA, whereas the V and J calls and clone size are those reported in that table. Among 150,000 to 200,000 clones listed, roughly 91% were seen once. Sequencing was done on a sample of peripheral blood. This clonotype was obtained from a human donor in a cohort sampled during active COVID-19. V gene TRBV30 combines with J gene TRBJ1-2; a weak D match, TRBD1 (5 bases). The CDR3 is CAWSPPRTGADYGYTF. The DNA of the CDR3 is TGTGCCTGGAGTCCCCCCAGAACAGGTGCGGACTATGGCTACACCTTC.